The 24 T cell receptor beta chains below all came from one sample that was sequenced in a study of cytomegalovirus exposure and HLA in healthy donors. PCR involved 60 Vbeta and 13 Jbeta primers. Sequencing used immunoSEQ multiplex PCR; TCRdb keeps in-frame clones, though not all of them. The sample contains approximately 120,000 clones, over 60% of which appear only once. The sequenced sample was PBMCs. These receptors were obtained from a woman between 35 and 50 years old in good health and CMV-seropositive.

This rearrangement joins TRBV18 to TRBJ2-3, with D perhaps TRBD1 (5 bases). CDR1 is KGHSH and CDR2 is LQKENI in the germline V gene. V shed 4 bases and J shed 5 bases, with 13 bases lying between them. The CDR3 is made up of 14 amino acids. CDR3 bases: TGTGCCAGCTCACTTTCGAATAGGGGAGATACGCAGTATTTT. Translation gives CASSLSNRGDTQYF.

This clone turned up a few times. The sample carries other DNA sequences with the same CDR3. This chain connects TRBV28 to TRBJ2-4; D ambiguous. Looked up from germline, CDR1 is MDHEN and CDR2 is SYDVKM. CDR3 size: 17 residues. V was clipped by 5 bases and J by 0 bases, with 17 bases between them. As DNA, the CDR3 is TGTGCCAGCAGTGGGTCCGGGTCGCGAGGAGCCAAAAACATTCAGTACTTC. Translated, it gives CASSGSGSRGAKNIQYF. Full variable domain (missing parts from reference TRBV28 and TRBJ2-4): DVKVTQSSRYLVKRTGEKVFLECVQDMDHENMFWYRQDPGLGLRLIYFSYDVKMKEKGDIPEGYSVSREKKERFSLILESASTNQTSMYLCASSGSGSRGAKNIQYFGAGTRLSVL.

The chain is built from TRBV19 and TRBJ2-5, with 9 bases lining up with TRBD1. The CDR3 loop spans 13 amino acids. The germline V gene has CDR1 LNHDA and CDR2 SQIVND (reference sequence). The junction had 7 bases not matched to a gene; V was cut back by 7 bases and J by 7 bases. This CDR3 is CASTSGTGRTQYF. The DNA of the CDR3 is TGTGCCAGTACCTCCGGGACAGGGCGGACCCAGTACTTC.

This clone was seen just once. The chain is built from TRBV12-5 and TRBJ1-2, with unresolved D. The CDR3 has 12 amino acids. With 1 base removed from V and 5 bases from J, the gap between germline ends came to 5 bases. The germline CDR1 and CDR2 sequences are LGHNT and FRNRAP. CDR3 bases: TGTGCTAGTGGTTTGGGGCAGTATGGCTACACCTTC. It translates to CASGLGQYGYTF. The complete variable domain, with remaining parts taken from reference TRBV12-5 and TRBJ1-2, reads DARVTQTPRHKVTEMGQEVTMRCQPILGHNTVFWYRQTMMQGLELLAYFRNRAPLDDSGMPKDRFSAEMPDATLATLKIQPSEPRDSAVYFCASGLGQYGYTFGSGTRLTVV.

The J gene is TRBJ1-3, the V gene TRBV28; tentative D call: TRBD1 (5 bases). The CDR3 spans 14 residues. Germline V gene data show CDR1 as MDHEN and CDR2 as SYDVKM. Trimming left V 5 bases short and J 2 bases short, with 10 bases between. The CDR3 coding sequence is TGTGCCAGCAGTCTGGGGGGTACTGGAAACACCATATATTTT. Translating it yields CASSLGGTGNTIYF.

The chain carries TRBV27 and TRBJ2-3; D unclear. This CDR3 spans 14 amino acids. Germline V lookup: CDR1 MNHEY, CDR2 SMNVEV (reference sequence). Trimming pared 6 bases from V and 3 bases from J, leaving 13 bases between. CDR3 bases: TGTGCCAGCAGATTGACTCGTTCGACAGATACGCAGTATTTT. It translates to CASRLTRSTDTQYF.

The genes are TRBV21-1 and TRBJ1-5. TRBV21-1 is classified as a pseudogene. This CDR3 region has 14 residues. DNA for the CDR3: TGTGCCAGCAGCCCCCGGACGAGGAGGGAGCCCCAGCATTTT. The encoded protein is CASSPRTRREPQHF.

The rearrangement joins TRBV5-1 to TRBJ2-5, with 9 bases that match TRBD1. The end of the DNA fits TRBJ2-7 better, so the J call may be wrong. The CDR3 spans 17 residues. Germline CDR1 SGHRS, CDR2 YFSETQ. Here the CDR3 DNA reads TGCGCCAGCAGCTTGGGATCGTCCGGGACAGGGCCTTACGAGCAGTACTTC. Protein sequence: CASSLGSSGTGPYEQYF.

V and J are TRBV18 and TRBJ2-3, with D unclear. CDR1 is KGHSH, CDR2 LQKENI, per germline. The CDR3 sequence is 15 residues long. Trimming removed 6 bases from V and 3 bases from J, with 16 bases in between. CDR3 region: CASSPELLETDTQYF. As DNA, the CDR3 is TGTGCCAGCTCCCCGGAGCTGCTAGAAACAGATACGCAGTATTTT.

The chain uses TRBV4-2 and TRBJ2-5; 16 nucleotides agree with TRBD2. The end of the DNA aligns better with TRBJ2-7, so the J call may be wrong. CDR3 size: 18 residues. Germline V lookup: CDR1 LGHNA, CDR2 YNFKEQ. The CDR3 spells CASSHAAGTSGRVYEQYF. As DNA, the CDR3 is TGTGCCAGCAGCCATGCTGCCGGGACTAGCGGGAGGGTCTACGAGCAGTACTTC.

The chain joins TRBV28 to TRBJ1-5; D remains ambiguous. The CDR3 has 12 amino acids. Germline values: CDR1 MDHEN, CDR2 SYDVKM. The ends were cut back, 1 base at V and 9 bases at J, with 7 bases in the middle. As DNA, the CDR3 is TGTGCCAGCAGTTTATACGGGGTGCCCCAGCATTTT. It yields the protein CASSLYGVPQHF.

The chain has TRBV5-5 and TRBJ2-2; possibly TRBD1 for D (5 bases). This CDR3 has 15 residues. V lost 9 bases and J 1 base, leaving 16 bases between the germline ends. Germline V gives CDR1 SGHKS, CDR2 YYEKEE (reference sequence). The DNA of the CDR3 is TGTGCCACCCATACAGCCCAGGGGAACACCGGGGAGCTGTTTTTT. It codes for CATHTAQGNTGELFF.

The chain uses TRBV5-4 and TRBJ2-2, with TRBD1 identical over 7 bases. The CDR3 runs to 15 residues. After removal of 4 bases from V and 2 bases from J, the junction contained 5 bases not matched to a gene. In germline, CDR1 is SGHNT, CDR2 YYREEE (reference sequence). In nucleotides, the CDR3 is TGTGCCAGCAGCCGGGGACAGCAAAACACCGGGGAGCTGTTTTTT. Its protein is CASSRGQQNTGELFF.

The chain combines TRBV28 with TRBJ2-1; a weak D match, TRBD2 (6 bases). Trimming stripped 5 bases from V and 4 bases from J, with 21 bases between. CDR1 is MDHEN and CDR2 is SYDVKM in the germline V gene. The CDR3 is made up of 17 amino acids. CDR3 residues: CASSLLSGSYLYNEQFF. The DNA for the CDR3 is TGTGCCAGCAGTCTTCTCAGCGGGTCCTACTTATACAATGAGCAGTTCTTC.

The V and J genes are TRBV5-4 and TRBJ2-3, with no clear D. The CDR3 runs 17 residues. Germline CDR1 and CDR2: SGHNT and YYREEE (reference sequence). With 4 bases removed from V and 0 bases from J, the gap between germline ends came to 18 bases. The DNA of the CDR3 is TGTGCCAGCAGCCTCACTACGTCGCGGCCTAGCACAGATACGCAGTATTTT. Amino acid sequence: CASSLTTSRPSTDTQYF.

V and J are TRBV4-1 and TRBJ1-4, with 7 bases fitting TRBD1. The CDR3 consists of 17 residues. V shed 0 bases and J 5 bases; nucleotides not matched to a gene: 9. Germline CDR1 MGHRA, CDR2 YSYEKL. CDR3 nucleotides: TGCGCCAGCAGCCAAGAGAACAGGGGACCCTTGAATGAAAAACTGTTTTTT. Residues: CASSQENRGPLNEKLFF.

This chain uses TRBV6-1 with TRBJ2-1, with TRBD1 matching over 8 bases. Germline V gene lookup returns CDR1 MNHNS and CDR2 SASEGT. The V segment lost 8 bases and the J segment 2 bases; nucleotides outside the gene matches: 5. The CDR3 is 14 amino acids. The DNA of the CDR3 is TGTGCCAGCGGCAAGGGACAGGCCTACAATGAGCAGTTCTTC. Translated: CASGKGQAYNEQFF.

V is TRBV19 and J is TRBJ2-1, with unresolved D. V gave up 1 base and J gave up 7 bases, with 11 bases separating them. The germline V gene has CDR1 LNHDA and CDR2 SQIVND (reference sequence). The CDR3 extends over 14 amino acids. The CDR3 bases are TGTGCCAGTAGTATAGTTGGGCCCTGGAATGAGCAGTTCTTC. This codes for CASSIVGPWNEQFF.

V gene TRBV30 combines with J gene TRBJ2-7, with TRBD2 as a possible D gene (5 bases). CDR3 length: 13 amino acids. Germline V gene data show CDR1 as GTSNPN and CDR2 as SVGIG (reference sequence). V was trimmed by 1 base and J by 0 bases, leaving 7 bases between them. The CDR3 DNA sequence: TGTGCCTGGAGTGAAACTAGCTCCTACGAGCAGTACTTC. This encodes CAWSETSSYEQYF.

As DNA, the CDR3 is TGTGCCACCAGCAGAGGGACCCGACAGGGGCGGAGGAGCAATCAGCCCCAGCATTTT. It codes for CATSRGTRQGRRSNQPQHF. The chain joins TRBV15 to TRBJ1-5; 8 bases line up with TRBD1. This CDR3 is 19 amino acids long. Germline-derived CDR1 and CDR2 are LNHNV and YYDKDF (reference sequence). The ends lost 1 base at V and 1 base at J; junction bases unmatched: 12.

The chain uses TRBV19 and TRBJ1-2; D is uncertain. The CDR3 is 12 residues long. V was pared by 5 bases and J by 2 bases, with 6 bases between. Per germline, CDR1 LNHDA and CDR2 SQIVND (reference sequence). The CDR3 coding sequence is TGTGCCAGTAGTGTCCAGAACTATGGCTACACCTTC. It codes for CASSVQNYGYTF.

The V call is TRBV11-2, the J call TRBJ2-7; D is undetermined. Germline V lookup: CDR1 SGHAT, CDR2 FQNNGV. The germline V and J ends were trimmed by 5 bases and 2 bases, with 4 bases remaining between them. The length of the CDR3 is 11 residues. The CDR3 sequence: CASSIAYEQYF. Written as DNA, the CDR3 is TGTGCCAGCAGCATCGCCTACGAGCAGTACTTC.

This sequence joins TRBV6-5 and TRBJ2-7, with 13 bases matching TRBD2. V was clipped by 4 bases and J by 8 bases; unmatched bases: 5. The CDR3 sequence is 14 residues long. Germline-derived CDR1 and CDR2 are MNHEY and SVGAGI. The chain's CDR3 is CASSSGTSGNKQYF. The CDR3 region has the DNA TGTGCCAGCAGTTCCGGGACTAGCGGGAACAAGCAGTACTTC.

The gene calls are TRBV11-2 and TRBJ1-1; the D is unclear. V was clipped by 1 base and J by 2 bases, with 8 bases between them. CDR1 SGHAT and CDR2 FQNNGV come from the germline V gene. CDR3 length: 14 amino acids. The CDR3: CASSLVAFNTEAFF. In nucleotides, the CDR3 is TGTGCCAGCAGCTTAGTGGCTTTCAACACTGAAGCTTTCTTT.